A single sample gave rise to the 5 T cell receptor beta chains below, sequenced in a study of post-analysis software for immune sequencing data (dated by TCRdb to about 2015). Libraries were prepared through PCR. Sequenced using an Illumina HiSeq 2500. To reduce PCR and sequencing biases, unique molecular identifiers were incorporated into the TCR beta cDNA libraries. TCRdb handled the public reads itself, with Q25 trimming in fastp and clone calling in MiXCR, and kept productive beta chains. CDR3 protein sequences are deduplicated, and each keeps its most common genes and DNA. The table for this sample lists around 150,000 distinct CDR3 sequences; roughly 35% of them were counted only once. The leading ten clones occupy under 30% of the sample. Interpreted using the paper, the time point label stands for: second blood draw from one MS patient after hematopoietic stem cell transplantation. The sequencing used blood, collected after autologous hematopoietic stem cell transplantation. The receptors here all came from a girl aged 5 to 17 with multiple sclerosis. Donor details come from another sample of the same person, matched by shared clones.

This sequence joins TRBV20-1 and TRBJ2-7; D uncertain. V dropped 1 base and J dropped 0 bases, with 7 bases sitting between them. The CDR3 has 13 amino acids. In germline, CDR1 is DFQATT, CDR2 SNEGSKA (reference sequence). CDR3 DNA sequence: TGCAGTGCTAGAGCGGGCACCTCCTACGAGCAGTACTTC. Encoded protein: CSARAGTSYEQYF.

The table lists this clonotype with a few counts. The chain employs TRBV24-1 and TRBJ2-5; D may be TRBD2 (7 bases). This CDR3 contains 16 residues. Looked up from germline, CDR1 is KGHDR and CDR2 is SFDVKD. Trimming pared 3 bases from V and 4 bases from J, leaving 17 bases between. The CDR3 DNA reads as TGTGCCACCAGTGATCGGGGGGCCGTACCGGTAGAGACCCAGTACTTC. Its translation: CATSDRGAVPVETQYF.

With respect to this clonotype: Germline is not matched at one junction end, which may reflect a read error. The rearrangement uses TRBV5-6 and TRBJ2-6; D is uncertain. The CDR3 is 12 residues long. Germline assignment: CDR1 SGHDT and CDR2 YYEEEE. The CDR3 spells CASSSRANVLTF. DNA of the CDR3: TGTGCCAGCAGCTCTCGGGCCAACGTCCTGACTTTC.

Points on this clonotype: One end of the junction varies from germline; a read error may be responsible. The chain recombines TRBV27 with TRBJ2-5; D not resolved. The CDR3 extends over 14 amino acids. CDR1 is MNHEY and CDR2 is SMNVEV in the germline V gene (reference sequence). As DNA, the CDR3 is TGTGCCAGCAGTTTTGGCCGACCGCAAGGGACCCAGTACTTC. Protein: CASSFGRPQGTQYF.

CDR3: CASSRLLVGQRNYEQYF. CDR3 coding DNA: TGTGCCAGCAGTCGCCTACTGGTGGGACAGAGGAACTACGAGCAGTACTTC. The rearrangement uses TRBV28 and TRBJ2-7; 7 bases agree with TRBD1. Per the germline V gene, CDR1 is MDHEN and CDR2 is SYDVKM. The CDR3 has 17 residues. V lost 5 bases and J lost 3; bases outside the gene matches: 16.